The 11 T cell receptor beta chains given below trace back to one sample, sequenced in a study of T cell repertoires in cytomegalovirus infection. For these receptors, no antigen is known. TCRdb used MiXCR to reprocess the reads, holding one entry per CDR3 protein. The repertoire has about 360,000 distinct CDR3 sequences, about 35% of them found once; the top ten carry roughly 13%. Sequenced material: cultured PBMCs, taken from culture after CMV antigen stimulation. All receptors come from a human donor in good health (CMV status not recorded). Some clones in this sample may be carry-over from other donors' samples.

This sequence joins TRBV5-1 and TRBJ2-2; no clear D. The germline V and J ends were trimmed by 0 bases and 2 bases, with 14 bases remaining between them. This CDR3 is 17 amino acids long. Germline V gives CDR1 SGHRS, CDR2 YFSETQ. The CDR3 region is CASSLDAPSSNTGELFF. In nucleotides, the CDR3 is TGCGCCAGCAGCTTGGACGCGCCTAGTAGTAACACCGGGGAGCTGTTTTTT.

The chain employs TRBV10-1 and TRBJ2-5; tentatively, D is TRBD1 (6 bases). Looked up from germline, CDR1 is WNHNN and CDR2 is SYGVQD (reference sequence). The germline V and J ends were trimmed by 7 bases and 1 base, with 7 bases remaining between them. The CDR3 contains 12 residues. CDR3 amino acids: CASKDSQETQYF. Here the CDR3 DNA reads TGCGCCAGCAAGGACAGCCAAGAGACCCAGTACTTC.

This clonotype was found a few times. V is TRBV4-1 and J is TRBJ1-4; TRBD1 is a possible D gene (5 bases). CDR1 is MGHRA and CDR2 is YSYEKL in the germline V gene. The CDR3 consists of 15 residues. V was cut by 0 bases and J by 8 bases, with 13 bases left in between. Written as DNA, the CDR3 is TGCGCCAGCAGCCAAGATTTGGGACCGGGGGAAAAACTGTTTTTT. Encoded protein: CASSQDLGPGEKLFF.

The rearrangement joins TRBV11-3 to TRBJ2-2, with 9 bases aligning to TRBD2. Germline trimming cut 5 bases from V and 5 bases from J; bases unmatched to any gene: 9. Looked up from germline, CDR1 is SGHNT and CDR2 is YENEEA. The CDR3 consists of 16 residues. The CDR3 spells CASSTAGTSLTGELFF. Written as DNA, the CDR3 is TGTGCCAGCAGCACCGCCGGGACTAGCCTTACCGGGGAGCTGTTTTTT.

This clonotype was counted a single time. The rearrangement uses TRBV7-2 and TRBJ2-3, with TRBD2 identical over 7 bases. V lost 2 bases, J lost 0 bases, and 8 bases stayed unmatched. This CDR3 region has 17 residues. Looked up from germline, CDR1 is SGHTA and CDR2 is FQGNSA. For the CDR3, the DNA is TGTGCCAGCAGCTTACGAACGGCGGGAGCAAGCACAGATACGCAGTATTTT. Translating gives CASSLRTAGASTDTQYF. Variable domain in full (rest from reference TRBV7-2 and TRBJ2-3): GAGVSQSPSNKVTEKGKDVELRCDPISGHTALYWYRQSLGQGLEFLIYFQGNSAPDKSGLPSDRFSAERTGGSVSTLTIQRTQQEDSAVYLCASSLRTAGASTDTQYFGPGTRLTVL.

The J gene is TRBJ2-1, the V gene TRBV11-1; D gene ambiguous. Per germline, CDR1 SGHAT and CDR2 FQDESV (reference sequence). CDR3 size: 13 residues. V lost 4 bases and J 8 bases, leaving 12 bases between the germline ends. The DNA for the CDR3 is TGTGCCAGCAGCTCGCGCCCGTCGGATGAGCAGTTCTTC. Translated: CASSSRPSDEQFF. The full variable domain, rest sourced from reference TRBV11-1 and TRBJ2-1, is EAEVAQSPRYKITEKSQAVAFWCDPISGHATLYWYRQILGQGPELLVQFQDESVVDDSQLPKDRFSAERLKGVDSTLKIQPAELGDSAMYLCASSSRPSDEQFFGPGTRLTVL.

V usage is TRBV28 and J usage is TRBJ2-7; D assignment may be TRBD1 or TRBD2 (5 bases each). The length of the CDR3 is 15 residues. In germline, CDR1 is MDHEN, CDR2 SYDVKM. V was trimmed by 7 bases and J by 4 bases, leaving 20 bases between them. The CDR3 nucleotides are TGTGCCAGCACCCTGACCCCGAGGGGATGGTACGAGCAGTACTTC. The encoded protein is CASTLTPRGWYEQYF. Supplemented by reference TRBV28 and TRBJ2-7, the full variable domain reads DVKVTQSSRYLVKRTGEKVFLECVQDMDHENMFWYRQDPGLGLRLIYFSYDVKMKEKGDIPEGYSVSREKKERFSLILESASTNQTSMYLCASTLTPRGWYEQYFGPGTRLTVT.

J is TRBJ1-2 and V is TRBV19, with D perhaps TRBD1 (6 bases). V dropped 5 bases and J dropped 7 bases, with 11 bases sitting between them. Germline lookup yields CDR1 LNHDA and CDR2 SQIVND (reference sequence). The CDR3 is 12 residues long. This chain's CDR3 is CASSSGVGGYTF. The DNA of the CDR3 is TGTGCCAGTAGTTCAGGGGTGGGTGGCTACACCTTC.

The rearrangement joins TRBV2 to TRBJ2-5; a possible D gene is TRBD2 (6 bases). Trimming stripped 7 bases from V and 1 base from J, with 13 bases between. Germline loops: CDR1 SNHLY, CDR2 FYNNEI. The CDR3 has 14 residues. This CDR3 reads CASKAQRVQETQYF. The CDR3 region has the DNA TGTGCCAGCAAGGCGCAGCGGGTCCAAGAGACCCAGTACTTC.

This clonotype was picked up a small number of times. V is TRBV12-3 or TRBV12-4 and J is TRBJ2-2; 8 positions match TRBD2. The CDR3 extends over 15 amino acids. The junction had 3 bases not matched to a gene; V was cut back by 6 bases and J by 0 bases. The CDR3 region has the DNA TGTGCCAGCAGCACTAGCGGAGCGAACACCGGGGAGCTGTTTTTT. This gives the protein CASSTSGANTGELFF.

This clonotype was seen only a few times. This sequence joins TRBV2 and TRBJ1-5; D may be TRBD1 (5 bases). The CDR3 is made up of 14 amino acids. Per the germline V gene, CDR1 is SNHLY and CDR2 is FYNNEI. Deletions cut 3 bases from V and 6 bases from J, with 12 bases between. CDR3 residues: CASSDGGGSQPQHF. In DNA form, the CDR3 reads TGTGCCAGCAGTGACGGCGGGGGAAGTCAGCCCCAGCATTTT.